This T cell receptor beta chain was identified in a study of blood T cell repertoires in COVID-19 (dated by TCRdb to the early 2020s). With respect to the entire study: The collaborator samples originated in the United States, Italy and Spain and spanned the acute and convalescent phases of COVID-19. The prospective study material was composed of cDNA or gDNA derived from T cells, B-cell-depleted T cells, or PBMCs. Nearly every sample came with metadata listing a de-identified subject ID, COVID-19 status, age in years and sex. The dataset comprised deeply sampled blood TCRbeta repertoires from subjects exposed to, actively infected with, or recovered from COVID-19. Where available, HLA class I and class II types were taken from metadata supplied by the sample provider and were not determined by assay-based typing. A freely available public database, intended as a resource for researchers studying the immune response to SARS-CoV-2, is where the repertoires were released. Samples came from the ongoing ImmuneRACE study (first 160 participants) plus 1,254 subjects from 6 global collaborators. Broad study findings and their caveats: The quantity of clinical and demographic metadata differed by source and by participant and was supplied without curation.

TCRbeta CDR3 regions were amplified from genomic DNA by means of the immunoSEQ Assay, a bias-controlled multiplex PCR. Per the original workflow: The number of nucleated cells in each sample was estimated by amplification of reference gene primers within the assay. Sequence reads were collapsed and filtered to measure the absolute abundance of every unique TCRbeta CDR3 rearrangement. For each sample, productive Simpson clonality was calculated as the square root of Simpson's diversity index over productive rearrangements. Sourced from immuneACCESS, this table was stored by TCRdb with only in-frame sequences that have V and J called. A share of the clones is absent; for the studies checked, an unresolved V gene accounts for under half, and the remainder has no known explanation. V and J calls plus clone size are reproduced from that table; the DNA served to infer D and trimming. Within this sample are under 250,000 clones, with 85% to 90% of them counted one time only. The ten largest clones take up less than 4.5% of the sample.

As regards this clone: Its antigen remains unidentified. Base quality data are lacking; no much larger clone is found one base away.

Enrolling through a virtual design, the prospective study's participants ranged in age from roughly 18 to 95 years and lived across roughly 24 United States geographic areas. Cohort assignment in the prospective study relied on participant-reported clinical history from a screening survey and a study questionnaire. Each participant in the prospective study had whole blood, serum and a nasopharyngeal or oropharyngeal swab collected by mobile phlebotomists. Additional blood draws and questionnaires over a 2-month period could optionally be provided by prospective study participants. Prospective study blood samples were shipped either frozen or at room temperature before DNA extraction. The sequence derives from a woman aged 25 to 45 with acute COVID-19. Sequenced input: PBMCs or T cells enriched from blood (not recorded which).

The bases read TGTGCCAGCAAACAGGGGACGGGACCGCACACTGAAGCTTTCTTT. This sequence encodes CASKQGTGPHTEAFF. This chain is built from TRBV6-5 and TRBJ1-1, and TRBD1 matches 7 of the central bases. From a lookup of the germline V gene, CDR1 and CDR2 are MNHEY and SVGAGI. The CDR3, cysteine through phenylalanine, is 15 amino acids long. The sequence is cut down to CDR3 DNA, 45 bases in frame from base 1. Relative to germline, V is missing 7 bases and J is missing 3 bases, with 11 bases of the junction outside any gene match.